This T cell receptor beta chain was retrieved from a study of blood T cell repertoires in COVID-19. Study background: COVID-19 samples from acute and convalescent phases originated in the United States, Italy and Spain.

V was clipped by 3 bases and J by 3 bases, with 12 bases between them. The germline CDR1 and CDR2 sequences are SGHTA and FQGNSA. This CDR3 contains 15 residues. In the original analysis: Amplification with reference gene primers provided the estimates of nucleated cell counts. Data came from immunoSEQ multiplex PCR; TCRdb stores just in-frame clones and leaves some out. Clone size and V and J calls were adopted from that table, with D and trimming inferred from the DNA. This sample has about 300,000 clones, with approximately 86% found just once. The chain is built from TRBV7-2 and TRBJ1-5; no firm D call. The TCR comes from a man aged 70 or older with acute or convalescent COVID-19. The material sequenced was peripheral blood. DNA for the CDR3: TGTGCCAGCAGCTTTTCAACAGATTACAATCAGCCCCAGCATTTT. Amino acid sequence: CASSFSTDYNQPQHF. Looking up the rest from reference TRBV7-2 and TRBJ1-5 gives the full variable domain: GAGVSQSPSNKVTEKGKDVELRCDPISGHTALYWYRQSLGQGLEFLIYFQGNSAPDKSGLPSDRFSAERTGGSVSTLTIQRTQQEDSAVYLCASSFSTDYNQPQHFGDGTRLSIL.